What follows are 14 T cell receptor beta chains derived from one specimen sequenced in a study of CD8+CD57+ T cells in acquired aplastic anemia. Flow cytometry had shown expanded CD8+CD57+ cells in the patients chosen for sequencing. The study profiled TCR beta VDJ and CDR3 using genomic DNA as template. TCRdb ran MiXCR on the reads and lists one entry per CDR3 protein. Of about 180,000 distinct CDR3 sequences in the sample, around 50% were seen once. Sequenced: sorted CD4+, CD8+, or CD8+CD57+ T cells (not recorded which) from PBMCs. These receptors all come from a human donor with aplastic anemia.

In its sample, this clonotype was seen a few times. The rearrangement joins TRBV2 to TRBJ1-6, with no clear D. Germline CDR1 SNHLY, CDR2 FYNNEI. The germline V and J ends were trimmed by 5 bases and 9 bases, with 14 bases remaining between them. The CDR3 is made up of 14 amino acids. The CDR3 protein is CASSYDSFGSPLHF. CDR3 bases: TGTGCCAGCAGTTACGATAGTTTCGGTTCACCCCTCCACTTT.

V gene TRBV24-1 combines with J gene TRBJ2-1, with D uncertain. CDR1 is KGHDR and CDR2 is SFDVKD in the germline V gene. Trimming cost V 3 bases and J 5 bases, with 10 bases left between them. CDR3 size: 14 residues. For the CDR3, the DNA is TGTGCCACCAGTGATCCCGACGGTAACAATGAGCAGTTCTTC. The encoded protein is CATSDPDGNNEQFF.

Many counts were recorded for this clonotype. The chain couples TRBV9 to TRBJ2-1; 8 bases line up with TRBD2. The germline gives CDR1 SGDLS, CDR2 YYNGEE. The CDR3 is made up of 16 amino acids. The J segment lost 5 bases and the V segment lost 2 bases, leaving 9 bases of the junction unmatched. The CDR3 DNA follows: TGTGCCAGCAGCGTCCGAACGGGGGGGCTAGACAATGAGCAGTTCTTC. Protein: CASSVRTGGLDNEQFF.

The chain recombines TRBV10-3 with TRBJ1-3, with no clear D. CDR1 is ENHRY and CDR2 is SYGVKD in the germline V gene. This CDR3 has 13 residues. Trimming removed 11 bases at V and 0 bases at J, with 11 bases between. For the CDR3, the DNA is TGTGCCTCTGAAGGGAGCTCTGGAAACACCATATATTTT. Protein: CASEGSSGNTIYF.

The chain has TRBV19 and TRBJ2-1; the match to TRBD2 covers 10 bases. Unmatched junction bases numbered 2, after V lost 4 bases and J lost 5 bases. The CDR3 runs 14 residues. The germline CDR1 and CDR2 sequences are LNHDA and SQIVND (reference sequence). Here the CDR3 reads CASSTSGGHNEQFF. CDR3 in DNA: TGTGCCAGTAGTACTAGCGGGGGACACAATGAGCAGTTCTTC.

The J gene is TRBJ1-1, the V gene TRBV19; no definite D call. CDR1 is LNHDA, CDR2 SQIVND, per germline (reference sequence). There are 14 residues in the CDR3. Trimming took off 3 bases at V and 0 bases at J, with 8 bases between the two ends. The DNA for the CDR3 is TGTGCCAGTAGTATTCCGGGATTGAACACTGAAGCTTTCTTT. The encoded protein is CASSIPGLNTEAFF. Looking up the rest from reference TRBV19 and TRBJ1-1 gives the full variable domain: DGGITQSPKYLFRKEGQNVTLSCEQNLNHDAMYWYRQDPGQGLRLIYYSQIVNDFQKGDIAEGYSVSREKKESFPLTVTSAQKNPTAFYLCASSIPGLNTEAFFGQGTRLTVV.

CDR3 sequence: CAWSGQGYGYTF. CDR3 coding DNA: TGTGCCTGGAGTGGACAGGGGTACGGCTACACCTTC. The J gene is TRBJ1-2, the V gene TRBV30; 8 bases align to TRBD1. The V and J ends lost 1 base and 8 bases, in that order; junction bases with no gene match: 3. This CDR3 region has 12 residues. CDR1 and CDR2 (germline): GTSNPN, SVGIG (reference sequence).

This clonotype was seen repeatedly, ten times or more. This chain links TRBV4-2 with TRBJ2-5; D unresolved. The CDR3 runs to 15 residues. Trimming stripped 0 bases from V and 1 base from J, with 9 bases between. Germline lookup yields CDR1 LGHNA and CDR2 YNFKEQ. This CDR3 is CASSQDELTQETQYF. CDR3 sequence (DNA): TGTGCCAGCAGCCAAGATGAGCTTACCCAAGAGACCCAGTACTTC.

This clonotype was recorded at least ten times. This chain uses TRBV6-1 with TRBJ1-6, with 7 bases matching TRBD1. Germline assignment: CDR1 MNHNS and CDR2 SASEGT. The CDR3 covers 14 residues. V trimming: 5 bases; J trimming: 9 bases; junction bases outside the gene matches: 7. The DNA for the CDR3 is TGTGCCAGCAGTCGGGCCGGGACAGCTTCACCCCTCCACTTT. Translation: CASSRAGTASPLHF.

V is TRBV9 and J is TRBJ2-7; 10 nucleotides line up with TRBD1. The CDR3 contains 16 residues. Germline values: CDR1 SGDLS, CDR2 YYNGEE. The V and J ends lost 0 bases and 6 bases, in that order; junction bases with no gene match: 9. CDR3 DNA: TGTGCCAGCAGCGTAGGGACAGGGGGAGCGATAGGCGAGCAGTACTTC. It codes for CASSVGTGGAIGEQYF.

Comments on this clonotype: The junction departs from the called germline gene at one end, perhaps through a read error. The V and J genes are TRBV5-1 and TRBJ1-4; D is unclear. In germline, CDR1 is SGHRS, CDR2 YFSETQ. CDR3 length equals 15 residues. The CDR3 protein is CASSFSGITNEKLSF. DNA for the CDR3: TGCGCCAGCAGCTTTAGTGGGATCACTAATGAAAAACTGTCTTTT.

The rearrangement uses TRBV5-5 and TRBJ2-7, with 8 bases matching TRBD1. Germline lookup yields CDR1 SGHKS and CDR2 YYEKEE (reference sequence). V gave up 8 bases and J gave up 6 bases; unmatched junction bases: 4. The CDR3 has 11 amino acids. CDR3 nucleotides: TGTGCCAGTACGACAGGGGTCGAGCAGTACTTC. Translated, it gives CASTTGVEQYF.

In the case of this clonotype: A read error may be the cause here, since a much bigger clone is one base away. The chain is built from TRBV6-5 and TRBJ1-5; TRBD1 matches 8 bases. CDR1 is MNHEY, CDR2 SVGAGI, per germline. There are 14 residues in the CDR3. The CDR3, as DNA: TGTGCCTGCAGTTACCAGACAGGGGACGGGCCCCAGCATTTT. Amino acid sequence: CACSYQTGDGPQHF.

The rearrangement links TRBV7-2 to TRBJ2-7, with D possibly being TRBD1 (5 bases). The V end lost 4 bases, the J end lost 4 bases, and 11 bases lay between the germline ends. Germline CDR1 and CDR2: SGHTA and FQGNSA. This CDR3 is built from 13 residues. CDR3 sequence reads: CASSSTRVYEQYF. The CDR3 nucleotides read TGTGCCAGCAGCTCCACCAGGGTTTACGAGCAGTACTTC.